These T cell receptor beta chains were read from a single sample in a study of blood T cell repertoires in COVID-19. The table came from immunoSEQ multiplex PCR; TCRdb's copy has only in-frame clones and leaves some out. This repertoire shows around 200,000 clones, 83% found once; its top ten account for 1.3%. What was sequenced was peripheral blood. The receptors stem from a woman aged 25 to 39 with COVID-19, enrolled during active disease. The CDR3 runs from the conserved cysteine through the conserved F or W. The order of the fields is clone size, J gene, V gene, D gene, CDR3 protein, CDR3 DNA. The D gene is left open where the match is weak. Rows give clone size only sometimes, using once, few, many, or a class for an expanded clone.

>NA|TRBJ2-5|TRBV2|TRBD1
CASSVVGTGRQETQYF
TGTGCCAGCAGTGTGGTGGGGACAGGGAGGCAAGAGACCCAGTACTTC
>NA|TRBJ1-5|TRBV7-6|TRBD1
CASSPQGAKQPQHF
TGTGCCAGCAGCCCGCAGGGGGCAAAACAGCCCCAGCATTTT
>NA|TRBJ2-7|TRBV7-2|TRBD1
CASRSEGGPSSYEQYF
TGTGCCAGCAGATCCGAAGGGGGCCCCAGCTCCTACGAGCAGTACTTC
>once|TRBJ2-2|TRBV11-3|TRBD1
CASSFGQGNTGELFF
TGTGCCAGCAGCTTCGGACAGGGAAACACCGGGGAGCTGTTTTTT
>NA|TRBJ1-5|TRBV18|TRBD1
CASSRTGPQHF
TGTGCCAGCTCAAGGACAGGGCCCCAGCATTTT
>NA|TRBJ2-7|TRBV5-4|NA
CASSFPGQAYEQYF
TGTGCCAGCAGCTTCCCTGGGCAGGCCTACGAGCAGTACTTC
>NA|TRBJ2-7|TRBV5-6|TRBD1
CASSLEAGQGASLQYF
TGTGCCAGCAGCTTGGAGGCTGGACAGGGGGCAAGTTTGCAGTACTTC
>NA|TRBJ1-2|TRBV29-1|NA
CSVLGWRGYGYTF
TGCAGCGTCCTCGGGTGGCGCGGGTATGGCTACACCTTC
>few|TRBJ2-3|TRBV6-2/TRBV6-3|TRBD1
CASSPAGGDTQYF
TGTGCCAGCAGTCCGGCAGGGGGAGATACGCAGTATTTT
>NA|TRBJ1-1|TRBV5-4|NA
CASSLGGQNTEAFF
TGTGCCAGCAGCTTGGGGGGACAGAACACTGAAGCTTTCTTT
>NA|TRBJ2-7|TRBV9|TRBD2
CASSRTSGGAYEQYF
TGTGCCAGCAGCAGGACTAGCGGGGGGGCCTACGAGCAGTACTTC
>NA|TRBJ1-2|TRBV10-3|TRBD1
CAISESRTGDGYTF
TGTGCCATCAGTGAGTCGAGGACAGGGGATGGCTACACCTTC
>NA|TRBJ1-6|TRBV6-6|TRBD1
CASDLDRVNSPLHF
TGTGCCAGCGACTTAGACAGGGTTAATTCACCCCTCCACTTT
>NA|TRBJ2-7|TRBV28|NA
CASSLTQGSYEQYF
TGTGCCAGCAGTCTAACGCAGGGGAGCTACGAGCAGTACTTC
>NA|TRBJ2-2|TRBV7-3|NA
CASSLNPLERDGGELFF
TGTGCCAGCAGCTTAAATCCCTTGGAGCGCGATGGCGGGGAGCTGTTTTTT
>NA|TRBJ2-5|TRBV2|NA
CASGNQETQYF
TGTGCCAGCGGCAACCAAGAGACCCAGTACTTC